This TCR beta chain is from a study of cytomegalovirus exposure and HLA in healthy donors. Donors showed nominal health when sampled, although they likely had unrecorded immune exposures. Germline CDR1 reads SGHKS; CDR2 reads YYEKEE (reference sequence). This CDR3 has 17 amino acids. Trimming pared 0 bases from V and 1 base from J, leaving 14 bases between. 60 Vbeta and 13 Jbeta primers were used in PCR. TCRdb keeps only in-frame clones here, not all; method: immunoSEQ multiplex PCR. Of about 94,000 clones listed, roughly three quarters are singletons. The chain recombines TRBV5-5 with TRBJ2-4; D may be TRBD1 (5 bases). This receptor was obtained from a man aged 30 to 45 in good health and CMV-seronegative. Material for sequencing was PBMCs. CDR3 DNA: TGTGCCAGCAGCTTGGAGGGTTGGGGCTTGGCCAAAAACATTCAGTACTTC. It specifies CASSLEGWGLAKNIQYF.